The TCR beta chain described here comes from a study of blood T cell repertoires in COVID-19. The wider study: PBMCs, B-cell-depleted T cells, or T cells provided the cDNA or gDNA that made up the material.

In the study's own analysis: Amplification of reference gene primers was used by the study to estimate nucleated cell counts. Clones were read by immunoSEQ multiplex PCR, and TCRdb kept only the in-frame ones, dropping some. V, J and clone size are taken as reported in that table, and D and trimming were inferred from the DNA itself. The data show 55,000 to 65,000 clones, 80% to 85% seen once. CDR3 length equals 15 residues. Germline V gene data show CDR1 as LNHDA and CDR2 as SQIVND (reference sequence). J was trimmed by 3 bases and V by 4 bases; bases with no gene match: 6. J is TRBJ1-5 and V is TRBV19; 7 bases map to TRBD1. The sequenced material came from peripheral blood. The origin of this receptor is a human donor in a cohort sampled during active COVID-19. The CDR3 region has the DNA TGTGCCAGTAGTAGGAAGACAGGGAACAATCAGCCCCAGCATTTT. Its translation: CASSRKTGNNQPQHF. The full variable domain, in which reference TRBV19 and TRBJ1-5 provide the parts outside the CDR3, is DGGITQSPKYLFRKEGQNVTLSCEQNLNHDAMYWYRQDPGQGLRLIYYSQIVNDFQKGDIAEGYSVSREKKESFPLTVTSAQKNPTAFYLCASSRKTGNNQPQHFGDGTRLSIL.